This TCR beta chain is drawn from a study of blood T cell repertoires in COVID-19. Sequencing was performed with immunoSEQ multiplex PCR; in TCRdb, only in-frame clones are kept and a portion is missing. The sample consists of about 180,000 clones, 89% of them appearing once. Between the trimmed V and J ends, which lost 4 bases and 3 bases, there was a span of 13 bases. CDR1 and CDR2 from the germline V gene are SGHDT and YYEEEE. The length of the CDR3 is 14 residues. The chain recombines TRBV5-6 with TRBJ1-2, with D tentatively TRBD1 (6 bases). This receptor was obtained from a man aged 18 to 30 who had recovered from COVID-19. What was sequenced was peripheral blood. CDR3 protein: CASSPWPGDYGYTF. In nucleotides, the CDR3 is TGTGCCAGCAGCCCCTGGCCAGGGGACTATGGCTACACCTTC.